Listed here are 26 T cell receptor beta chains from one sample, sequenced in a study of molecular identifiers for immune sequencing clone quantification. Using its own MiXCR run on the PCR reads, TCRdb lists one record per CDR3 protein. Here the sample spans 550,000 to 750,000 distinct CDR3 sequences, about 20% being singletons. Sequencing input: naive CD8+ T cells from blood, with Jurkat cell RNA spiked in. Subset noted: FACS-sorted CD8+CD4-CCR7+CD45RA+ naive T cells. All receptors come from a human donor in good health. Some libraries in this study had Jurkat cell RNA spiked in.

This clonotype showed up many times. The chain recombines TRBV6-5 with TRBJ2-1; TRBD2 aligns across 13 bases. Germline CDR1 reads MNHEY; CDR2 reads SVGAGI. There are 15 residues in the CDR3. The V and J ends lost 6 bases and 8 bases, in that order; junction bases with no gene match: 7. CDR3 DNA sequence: TGTGCCAGCAGCACCCCACTAGCGGGAGGGGATGAGCAGTTCTTC. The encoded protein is CASSTPLAGGDEQFF.

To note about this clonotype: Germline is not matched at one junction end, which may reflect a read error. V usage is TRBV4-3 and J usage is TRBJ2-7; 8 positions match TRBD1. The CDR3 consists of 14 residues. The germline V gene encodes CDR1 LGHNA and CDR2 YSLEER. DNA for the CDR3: TGCGCCGGCAGCCAAGACAGGGGTGGGGGCGAGCAGTACTTC. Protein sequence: CAGSQDRGGGEQYF.

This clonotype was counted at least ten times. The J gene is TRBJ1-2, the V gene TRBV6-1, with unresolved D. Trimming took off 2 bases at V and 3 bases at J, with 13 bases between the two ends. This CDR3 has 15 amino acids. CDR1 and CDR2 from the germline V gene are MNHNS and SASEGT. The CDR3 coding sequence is TGTGCCAGCAGTGAATTAGGAGGACCGTACTATGGCTACACCTTC. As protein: CASSELGGPYYGYTF.

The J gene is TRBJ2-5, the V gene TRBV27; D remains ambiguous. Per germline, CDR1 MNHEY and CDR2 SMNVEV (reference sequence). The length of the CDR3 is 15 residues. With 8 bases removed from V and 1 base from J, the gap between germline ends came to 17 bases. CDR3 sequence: CASGVVGSTQETQYF. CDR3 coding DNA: TGTGCCAGCGGTGTGGTAGGGTCTACCCAAGAGACCCAGTACTTC.

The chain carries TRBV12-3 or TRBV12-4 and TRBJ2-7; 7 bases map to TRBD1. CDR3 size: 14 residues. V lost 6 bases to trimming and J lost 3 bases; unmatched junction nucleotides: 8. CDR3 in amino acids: CASSSKGTDYEQYF. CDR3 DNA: TGTGCCAGCAGCTCCAAGGGGACAGACTACGAGCAGTACTTC.

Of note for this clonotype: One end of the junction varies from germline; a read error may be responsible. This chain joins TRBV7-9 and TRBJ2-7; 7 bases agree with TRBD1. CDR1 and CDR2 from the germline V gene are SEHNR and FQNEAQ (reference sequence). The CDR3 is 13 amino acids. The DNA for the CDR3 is TGTACCAGCAGCTTGGACAGGTCCTACGAGCAGTACTTC. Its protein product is CTSSLDRSYEQYF.

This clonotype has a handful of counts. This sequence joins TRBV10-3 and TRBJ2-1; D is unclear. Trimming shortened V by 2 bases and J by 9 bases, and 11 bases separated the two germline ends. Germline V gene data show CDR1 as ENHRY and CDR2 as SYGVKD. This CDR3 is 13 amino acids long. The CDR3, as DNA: TGTGCCATCAGTGAGGGAGAATTCAGTGAGCAGTTCTTC. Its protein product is CAISEGEFSEQFF.

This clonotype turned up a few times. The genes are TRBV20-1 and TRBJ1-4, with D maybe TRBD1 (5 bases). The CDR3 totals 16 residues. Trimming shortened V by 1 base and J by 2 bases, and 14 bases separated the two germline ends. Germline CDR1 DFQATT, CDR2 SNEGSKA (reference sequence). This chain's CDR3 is CSARVPPGHTNEKLFF. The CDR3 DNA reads TGCAGTGCTAGAGTCCCCCCTGGACACACTAATGAAAAACTGTTTTTT.

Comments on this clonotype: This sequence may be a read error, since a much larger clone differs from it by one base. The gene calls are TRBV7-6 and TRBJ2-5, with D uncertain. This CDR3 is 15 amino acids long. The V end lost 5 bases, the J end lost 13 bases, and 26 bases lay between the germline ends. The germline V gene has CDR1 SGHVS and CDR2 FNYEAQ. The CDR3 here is CASSNPVGVSFARYF. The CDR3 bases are TGTGCCAGCAGCAACCCAGTTGGGGTTAGTTTCGCCCGGTACTTC.

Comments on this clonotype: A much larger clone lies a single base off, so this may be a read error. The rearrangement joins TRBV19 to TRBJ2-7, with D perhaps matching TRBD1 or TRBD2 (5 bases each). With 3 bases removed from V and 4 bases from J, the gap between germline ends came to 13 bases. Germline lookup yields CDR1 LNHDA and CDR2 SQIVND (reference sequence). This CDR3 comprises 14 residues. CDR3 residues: CASSITGAGYEQYF. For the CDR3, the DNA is TGTGCCAGTAGTATTACCGGGGCCGGTTACGAGCAGTACTTC.

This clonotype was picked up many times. For the CDR3, the DNA is TGCGCCAGCACCCCCTCGTGGGGCGGGGAAGAGCAGTACTTC. Translation gives CASTPSWGGEEQYF. The chain is built from TRBV5-1 and TRBJ2-7, with a tentative D call TRBD2 (6 bases). With 6 bases removed from V and 7 bases from J, the gap between germline ends came to 20 bases. This CDR3 comprises 14 residues. Per the germline V gene, CDR1 is SGHRS and CDR2 is YFSETQ.

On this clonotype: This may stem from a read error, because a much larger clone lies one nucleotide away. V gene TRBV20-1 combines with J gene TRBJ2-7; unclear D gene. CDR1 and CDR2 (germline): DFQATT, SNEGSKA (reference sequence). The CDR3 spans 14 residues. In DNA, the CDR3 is TGCAGTGCTGGAGATCTCCAGGCGGATTACGAGCAGTACTTC. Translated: CSAGDLQADYEQYF.

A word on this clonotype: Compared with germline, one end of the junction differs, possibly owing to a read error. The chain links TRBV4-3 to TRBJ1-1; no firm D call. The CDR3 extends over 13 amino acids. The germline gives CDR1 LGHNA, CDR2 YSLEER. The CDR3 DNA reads TGCGCCAGCAGCCATTTGCCGGACGCTGAAGCTCTCTTT. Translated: CASSHLPDAEALF.

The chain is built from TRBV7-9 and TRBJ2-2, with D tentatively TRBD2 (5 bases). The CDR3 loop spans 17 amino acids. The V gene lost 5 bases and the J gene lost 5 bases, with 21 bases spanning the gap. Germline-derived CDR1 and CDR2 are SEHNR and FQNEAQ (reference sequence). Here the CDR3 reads CASSPEDRASNTGELFF. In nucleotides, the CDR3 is TGTGCCAGCAGCCCCGAAGACCGGGCTAGCAATACCGGGGAGCTGTTTTTT.

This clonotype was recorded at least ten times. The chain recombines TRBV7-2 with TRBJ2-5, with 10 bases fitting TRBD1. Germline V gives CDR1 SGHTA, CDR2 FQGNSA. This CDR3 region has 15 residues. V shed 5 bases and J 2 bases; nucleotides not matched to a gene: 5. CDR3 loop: CASSPWTGGQETQYF. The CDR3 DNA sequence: TGTGCCAGCAGCCCCTGGACAGGGGGACAAGAGACCCAGTACTTC. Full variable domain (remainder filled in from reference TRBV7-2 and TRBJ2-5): GAGVSQSPSNKVTEKGKDVELRCDPISGHTALYWYRQSLGQGLEFLIYFQGNSAPDKSGLPSDRFSAERTGGSVSTLTIQRTQQEDSAVYLCASSPWTGGQETQYFGPGTRLLVL.

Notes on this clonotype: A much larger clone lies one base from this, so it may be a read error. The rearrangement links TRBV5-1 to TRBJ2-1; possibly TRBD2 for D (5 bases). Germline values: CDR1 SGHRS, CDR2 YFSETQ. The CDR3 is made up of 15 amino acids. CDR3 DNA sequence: TGCGCCAGCAGCTTGACCCCACGCGTGGAGGATGAGCAGCTCTTC. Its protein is CASSLTPRVEDEQLF.

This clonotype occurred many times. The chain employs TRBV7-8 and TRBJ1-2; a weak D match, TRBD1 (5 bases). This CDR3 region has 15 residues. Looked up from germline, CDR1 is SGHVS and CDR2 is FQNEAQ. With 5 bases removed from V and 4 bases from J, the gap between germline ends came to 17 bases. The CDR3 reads CASSTRQIPGYGYTF. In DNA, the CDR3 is TGTGCCAGCAGCACTAGACAGATCCCCGGCTATGGCTACACCTTC.

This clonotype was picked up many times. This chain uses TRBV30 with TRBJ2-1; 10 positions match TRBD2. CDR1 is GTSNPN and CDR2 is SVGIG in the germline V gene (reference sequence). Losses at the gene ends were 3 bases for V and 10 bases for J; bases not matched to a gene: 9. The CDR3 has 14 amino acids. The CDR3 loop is CAWSPGLASPEQFF. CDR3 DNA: TGTGCCTGGAGCCCGGGACTAGCGTCCCCCGAGCAGTTCTTC. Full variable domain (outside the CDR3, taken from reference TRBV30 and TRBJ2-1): SQTIHQWPATLVQPVGSPLSLECTVEGTSNPNLYWYRQAAGRGLQLLFYSVGIGQISSEVPQNLSASRPQDRQFILSSKKLLLSDSGFYLCAWSPGLASPEQFFGPGTRLTVL.

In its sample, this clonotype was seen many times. The CDR3 here is CASSTDQPTDGQWNQPQHF. The CDR3 nucleotides read TGTGCCAGCAGCACGGACCAGCCGACGGATGGACAGTGGAATCAGCCCCAGCATTTT. This sequence joins TRBV9 and TRBJ1-5; D possibly corresponds to TRBD1 (6 bases). The CDR3 length is 19 residues. The germline V and J ends were trimmed by 4 bases and 4 bases, with 27 bases remaining between them. Germline V gives CDR1 SGDLS, CDR2 YYNGEE.

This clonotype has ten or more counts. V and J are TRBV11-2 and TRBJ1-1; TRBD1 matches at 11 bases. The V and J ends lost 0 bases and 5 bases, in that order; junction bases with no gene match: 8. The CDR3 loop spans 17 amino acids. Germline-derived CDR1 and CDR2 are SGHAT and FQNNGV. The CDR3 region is CASSLERTGGARTEAFF. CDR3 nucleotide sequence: TGTGCCAGCAGCTTAGAAAGGACAGGGGGCGCGAGGACTGAAGCTTTCTTT.

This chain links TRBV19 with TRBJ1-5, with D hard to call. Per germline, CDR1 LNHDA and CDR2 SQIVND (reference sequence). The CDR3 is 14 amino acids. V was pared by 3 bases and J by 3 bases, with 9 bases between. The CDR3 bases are TGTGCCAGTAGTATGGCTATACACAATCAGCCCCAGCATTTT. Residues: CASSMAIHNQPQHF.

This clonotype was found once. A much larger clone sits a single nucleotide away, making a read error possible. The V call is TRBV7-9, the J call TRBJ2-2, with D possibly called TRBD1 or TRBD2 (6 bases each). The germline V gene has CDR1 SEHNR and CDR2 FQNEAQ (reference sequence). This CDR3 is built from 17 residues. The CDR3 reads CAGSLGGSPSNTGELFF. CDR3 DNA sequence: TGTGCCGGCAGCTTAGGGGGGTCCCCATCGAACACCGGGGAGCTGTTTTTT.

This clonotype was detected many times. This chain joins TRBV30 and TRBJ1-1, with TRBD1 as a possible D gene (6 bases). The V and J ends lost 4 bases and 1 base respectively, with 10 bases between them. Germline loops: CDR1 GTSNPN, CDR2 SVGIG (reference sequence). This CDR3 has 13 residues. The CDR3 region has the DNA TGTGCCTGGACCGGGACACCGAACACTGAAGCTTTCTTT. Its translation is CAWTGTPNTEAFF.

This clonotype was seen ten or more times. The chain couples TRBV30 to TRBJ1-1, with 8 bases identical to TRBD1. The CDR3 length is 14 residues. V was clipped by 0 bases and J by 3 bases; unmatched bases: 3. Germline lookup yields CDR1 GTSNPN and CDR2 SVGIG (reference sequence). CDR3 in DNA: TGTGCCTGGAGTGTAAACAGGGGGTACACTGAAGCTTTCTTT. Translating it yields CAWSVNRGYTEAFF.

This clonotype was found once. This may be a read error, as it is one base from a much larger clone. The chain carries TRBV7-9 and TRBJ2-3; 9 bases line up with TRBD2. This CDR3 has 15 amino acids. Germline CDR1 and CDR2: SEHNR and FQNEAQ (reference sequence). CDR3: CASSFSGGRTDRQYF. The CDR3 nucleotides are TGTGCCAGCAGCTTTAGCGGGGGACGCACAGATAGGCAGTATTTT.

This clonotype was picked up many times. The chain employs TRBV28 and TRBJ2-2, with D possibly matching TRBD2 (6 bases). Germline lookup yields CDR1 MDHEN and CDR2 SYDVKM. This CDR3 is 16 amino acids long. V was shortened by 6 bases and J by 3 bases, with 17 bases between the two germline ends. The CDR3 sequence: CASRTLDYQYTGELFF. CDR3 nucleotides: TGTGCCAGCAGAACTTTGGACTACCAATACACCGGGGAGCTGTTTTTT.